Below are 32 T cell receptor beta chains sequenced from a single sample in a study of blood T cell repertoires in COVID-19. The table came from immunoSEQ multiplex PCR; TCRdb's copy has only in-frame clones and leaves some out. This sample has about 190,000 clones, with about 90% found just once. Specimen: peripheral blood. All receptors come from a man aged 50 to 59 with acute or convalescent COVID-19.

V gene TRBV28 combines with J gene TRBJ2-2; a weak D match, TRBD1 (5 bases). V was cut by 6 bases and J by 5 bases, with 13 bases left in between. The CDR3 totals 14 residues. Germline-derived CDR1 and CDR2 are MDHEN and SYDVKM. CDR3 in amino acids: CASRSGYGTGELFF. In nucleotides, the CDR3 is TGTGCCAGCAGGTCAGGGTATGGAACCGGGGAGCTGTTTTTT.

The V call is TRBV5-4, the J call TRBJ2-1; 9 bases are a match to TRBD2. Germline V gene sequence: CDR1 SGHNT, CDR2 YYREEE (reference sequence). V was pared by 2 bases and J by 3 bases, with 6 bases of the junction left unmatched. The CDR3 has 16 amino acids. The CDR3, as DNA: TGTGCCAGCAGCTTCGGGCGGGAGGGCCTCTACAATGAGCAGTTCTTC. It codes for CASSFGREGLYNEQFF.

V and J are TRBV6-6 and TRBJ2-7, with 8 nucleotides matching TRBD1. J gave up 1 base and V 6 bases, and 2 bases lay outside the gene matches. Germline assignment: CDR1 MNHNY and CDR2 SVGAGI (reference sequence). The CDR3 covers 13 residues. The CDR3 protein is CASRRQGSYEQYF. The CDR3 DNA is TGTGCCAGCAGAAGACAGGGGTCCTACGAGCAGTACTTC.

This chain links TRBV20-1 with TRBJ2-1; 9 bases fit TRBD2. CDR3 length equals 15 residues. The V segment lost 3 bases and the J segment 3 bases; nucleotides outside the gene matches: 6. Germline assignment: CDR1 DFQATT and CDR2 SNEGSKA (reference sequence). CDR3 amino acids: CSASYSGSVYNEQFF. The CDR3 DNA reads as TGCAGTGCTAGTTATAGCGGGAGCGTCTACAATGAGCAGTTCTTC.

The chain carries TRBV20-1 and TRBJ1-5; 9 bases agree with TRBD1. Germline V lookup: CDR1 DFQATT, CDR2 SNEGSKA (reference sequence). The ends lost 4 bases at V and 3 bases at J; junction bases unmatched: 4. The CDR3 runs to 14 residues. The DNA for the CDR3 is TGCAGTGCTACTGACAGGGGGACCAATCAGCCCCAGCATTTT. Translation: CSATDRGTNQPQHF.

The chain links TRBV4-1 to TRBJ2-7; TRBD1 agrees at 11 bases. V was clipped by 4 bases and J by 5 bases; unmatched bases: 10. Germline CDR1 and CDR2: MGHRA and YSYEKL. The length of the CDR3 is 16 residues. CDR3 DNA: TGCGCCAGCAGCCCTAGAGGACAGGGGGCTTTCGACGAGCAGTACTTC. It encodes CASSPRGQGAFDEQYF.

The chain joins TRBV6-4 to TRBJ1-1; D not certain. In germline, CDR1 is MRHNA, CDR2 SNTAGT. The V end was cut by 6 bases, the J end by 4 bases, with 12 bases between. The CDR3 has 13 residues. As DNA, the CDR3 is TGTGCCAGCAGCGCCTTGGGAGGCACTGAAGCTTTCTTT. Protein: CASSALGGTEAFF.

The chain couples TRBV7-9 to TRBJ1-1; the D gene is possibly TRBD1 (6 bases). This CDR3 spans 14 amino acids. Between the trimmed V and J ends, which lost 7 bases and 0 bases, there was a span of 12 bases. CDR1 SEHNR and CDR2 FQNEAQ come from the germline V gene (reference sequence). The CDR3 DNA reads TGTGCCAGCACCGAACAGGGATTGAACACTGAAGCTTTCTTT. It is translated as CASTEQGLNTEAFF. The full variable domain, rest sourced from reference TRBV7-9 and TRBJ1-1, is DTGVSQNPRHKITKRGQNVTFRCDPISEHNRLYWYRQTLGQGPEFLTYFQNEAQLEKSRLLSDRFSAERPKGSFSTLEIQRTEQGDSAMYLCASTEQGLNTEAFFGQGTRLTVV.

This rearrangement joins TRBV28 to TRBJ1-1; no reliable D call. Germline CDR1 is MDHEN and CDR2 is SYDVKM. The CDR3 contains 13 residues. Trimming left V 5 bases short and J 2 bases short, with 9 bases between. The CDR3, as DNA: TGTGCCAGCAGTCCCTCTACTAACACTGAAGCTTTCTTT. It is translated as CASSPSTNTEAFF.

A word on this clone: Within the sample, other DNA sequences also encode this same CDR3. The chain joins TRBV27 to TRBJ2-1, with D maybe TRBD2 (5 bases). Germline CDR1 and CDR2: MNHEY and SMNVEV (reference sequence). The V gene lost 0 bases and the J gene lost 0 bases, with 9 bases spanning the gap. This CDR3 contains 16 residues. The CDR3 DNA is TGTGCCAGCAGTTTATCGCCGGGGAGCTCCTACAATGAGCAGTTCTTC. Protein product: CASSLSPGSSYNEQFF.

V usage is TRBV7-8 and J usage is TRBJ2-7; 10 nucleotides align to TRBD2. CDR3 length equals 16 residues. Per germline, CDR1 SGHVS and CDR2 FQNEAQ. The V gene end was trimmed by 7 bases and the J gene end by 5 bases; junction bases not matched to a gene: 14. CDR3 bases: TGTGCCAGCACCCTGAGGGGTCCTAGCGGGGGAGACGAGCAGTACTTC. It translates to CASTLRGPSGGDEQYF.

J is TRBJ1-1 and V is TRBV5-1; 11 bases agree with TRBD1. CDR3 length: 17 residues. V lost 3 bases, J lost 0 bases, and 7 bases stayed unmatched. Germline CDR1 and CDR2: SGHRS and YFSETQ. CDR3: CASSYGTGGRLNTEAFF. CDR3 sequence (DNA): TGCGCCAGCAGCTACGGGACAGGGGGTCGCTTGAACACTGAAGCTTTCTTT.

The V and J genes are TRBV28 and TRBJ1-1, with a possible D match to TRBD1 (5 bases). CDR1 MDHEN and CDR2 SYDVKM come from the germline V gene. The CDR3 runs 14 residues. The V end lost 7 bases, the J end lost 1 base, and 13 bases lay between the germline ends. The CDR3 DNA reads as TGTGCCAGCATCTCCGGACATCCGAACACTGAAGCTTTCTTT. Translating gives CASISGHPNTEAFF.

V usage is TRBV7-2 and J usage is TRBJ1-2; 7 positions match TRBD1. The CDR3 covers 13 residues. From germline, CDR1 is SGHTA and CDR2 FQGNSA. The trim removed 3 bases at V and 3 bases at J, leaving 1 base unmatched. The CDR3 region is CASSFTGDYGYTF. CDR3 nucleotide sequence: TGTGCCAGCAGCTTCACAGGGGACTATGGCTACACCTTC.

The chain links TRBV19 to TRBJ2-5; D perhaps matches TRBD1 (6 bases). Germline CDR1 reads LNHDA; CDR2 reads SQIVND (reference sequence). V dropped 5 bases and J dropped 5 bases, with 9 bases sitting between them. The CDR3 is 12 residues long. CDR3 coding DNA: TGTGCCAGTAGTTTGCAGGGGGAGACCCAGTACTTC. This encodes CASSLQGETQYF.

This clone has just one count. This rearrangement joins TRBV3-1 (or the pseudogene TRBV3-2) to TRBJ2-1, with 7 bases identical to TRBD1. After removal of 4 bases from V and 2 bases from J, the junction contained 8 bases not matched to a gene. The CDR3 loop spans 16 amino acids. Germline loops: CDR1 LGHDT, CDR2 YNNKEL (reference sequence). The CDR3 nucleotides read TGTGCCAGCAGCCCCTTACAGGGACAGCCCTACAATGAGCAGTTCTTC. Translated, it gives CASSPLQGQPYNEQFF.

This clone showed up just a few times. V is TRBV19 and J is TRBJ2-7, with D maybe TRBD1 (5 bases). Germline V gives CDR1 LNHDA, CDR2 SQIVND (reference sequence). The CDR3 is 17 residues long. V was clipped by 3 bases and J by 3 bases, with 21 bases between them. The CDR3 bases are TGTGCCAGTAGTATCCCCTCTAGAAGGGGTGGCGTCTACGAGCAGTACTTC. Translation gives CASSIPSRRGGVYEQYF.

CDR3 protein: CASSLDGTEVLPYNDKQFF. The CDR3 nucleotides are TGTGCCAGCAGCTTGGACGGGACAGAAGTATTGCCCTACAATGATAAGCAGTTCTTC. The chain has TRBV5-8 and TRBJ2-1, with 7 bases that match TRBD1. From germline, CDR1 is SGHTS and CDR2 YDEGEE. J lost 11 bases, V lost 0 bases, and 23 bases had no gene match. This CDR3 contains 19 residues.

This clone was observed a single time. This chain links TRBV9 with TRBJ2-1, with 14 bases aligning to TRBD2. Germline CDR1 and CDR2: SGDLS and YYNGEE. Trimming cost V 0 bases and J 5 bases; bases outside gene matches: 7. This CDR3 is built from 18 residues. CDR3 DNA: TGTGCCAGCAGCGTAGCGGGACTAGCGGGAGCGGGGAACAATGAGCAGTTCTTC. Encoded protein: CASSVAGLAGAGNNEQFF.

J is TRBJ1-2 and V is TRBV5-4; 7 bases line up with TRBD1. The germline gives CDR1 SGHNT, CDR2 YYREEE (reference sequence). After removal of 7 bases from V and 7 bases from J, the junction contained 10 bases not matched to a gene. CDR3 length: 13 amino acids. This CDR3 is CASVRQGGPGYTF. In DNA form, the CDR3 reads TGTGCCAGCGTACGACAGGGTGGTCCTGGCTACACCTTC.

The CDR3 DNA follows: TGTGCCAGCAGCTTACAAGGACAGGGTTTTGACTATGGCTACACCTTC. Its translation: CASSLQGQGFDYGYTF. This sequence joins TRBV5-4 and TRBJ1-2, with 8 positions matching TRBD1. This CDR3 is 16 amino acids long. Germline assignment: CDR1 SGHNT and CDR2 YYREEE (reference sequence). Trimming at V came to 2 bases and at J to 3 bases, leaving 9 bases not matched to a gene.

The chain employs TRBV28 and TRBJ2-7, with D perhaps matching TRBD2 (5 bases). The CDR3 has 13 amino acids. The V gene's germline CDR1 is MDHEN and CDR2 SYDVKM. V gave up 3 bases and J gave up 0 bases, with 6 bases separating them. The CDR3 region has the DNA TGTGCCAGCAGTTTTGGGAGCTCCTACGAGCAGTACGTC. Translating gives CASSFGSSYEQYV.

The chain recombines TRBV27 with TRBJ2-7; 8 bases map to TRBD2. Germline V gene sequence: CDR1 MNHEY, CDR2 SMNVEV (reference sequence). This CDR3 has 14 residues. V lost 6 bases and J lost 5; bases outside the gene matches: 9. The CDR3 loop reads CASRPSGSNDEQYF. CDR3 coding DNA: TGTGCCAGCAGGCCGAGCGGGAGCAACGACGAGCAGTACTTC.

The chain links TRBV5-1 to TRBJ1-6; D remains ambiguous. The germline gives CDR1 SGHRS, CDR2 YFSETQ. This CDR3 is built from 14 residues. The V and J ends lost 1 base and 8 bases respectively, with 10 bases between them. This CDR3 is CASSLSTGYSPLHF. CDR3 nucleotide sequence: TGCGCCAGCAGCTTGTCGACGGGGTATTCACCCCTCCACTTT.

CDR3 DNA: TGTGCCAGCAGTAGAATCCGGGTCACGGGCACTGAAGCTTTCTTT. Its translation is CASSRIRVTGTEAFF. The chain recombines TRBV6-5 with TRBJ1-1, with D uncertain. CDR3 length: 15 amino acids. The V and J ends lost 5 bases and 4 bases respectively, with 17 bases between them. The V gene's germline CDR1 is MNHEY and CDR2 SVGAGI.

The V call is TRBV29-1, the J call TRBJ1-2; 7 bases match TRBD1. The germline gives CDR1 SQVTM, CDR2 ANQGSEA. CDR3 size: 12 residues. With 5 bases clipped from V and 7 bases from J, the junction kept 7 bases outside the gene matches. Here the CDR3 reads CSVFGTVSGYTF. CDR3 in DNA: TGCAGCGTTTTCGGGACAGTAAGTGGCTACACCTTC.

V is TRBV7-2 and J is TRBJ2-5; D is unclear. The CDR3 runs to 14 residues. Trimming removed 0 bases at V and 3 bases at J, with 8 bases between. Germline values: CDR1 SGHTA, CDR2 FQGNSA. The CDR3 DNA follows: TGTGCCAGCAGCTTAGCGGGCGAGAAAGAGACCCAGTACTTC. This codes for CASSLAGEKETQYF.

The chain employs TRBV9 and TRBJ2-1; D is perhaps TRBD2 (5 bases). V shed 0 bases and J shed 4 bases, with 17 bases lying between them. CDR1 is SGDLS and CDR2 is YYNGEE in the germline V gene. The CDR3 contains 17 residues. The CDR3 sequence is CASSVVGNTILYNEQFF. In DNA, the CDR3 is TGTGCCAGCAGCGTAGTCGGGAATACCATTCTTTACAATGAGCAGTTCTTC.

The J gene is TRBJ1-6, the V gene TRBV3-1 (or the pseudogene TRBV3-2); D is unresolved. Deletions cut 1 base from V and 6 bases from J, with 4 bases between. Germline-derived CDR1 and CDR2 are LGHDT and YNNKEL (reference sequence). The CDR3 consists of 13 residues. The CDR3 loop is CASSQGPNSPLHF. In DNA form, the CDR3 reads TGTGCCAGCAGCCAAGGGCCTAATTCACCCCTCCACTTT.

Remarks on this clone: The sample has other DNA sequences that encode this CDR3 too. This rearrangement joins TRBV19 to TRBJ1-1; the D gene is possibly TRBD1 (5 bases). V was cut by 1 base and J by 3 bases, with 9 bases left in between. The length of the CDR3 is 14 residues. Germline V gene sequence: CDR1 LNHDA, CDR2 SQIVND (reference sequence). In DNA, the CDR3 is TGTGCCAGTAGTATAGGGGGCCCGGACACTGAAGCTTTCTTT. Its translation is CASSIGGPDTEAFF.

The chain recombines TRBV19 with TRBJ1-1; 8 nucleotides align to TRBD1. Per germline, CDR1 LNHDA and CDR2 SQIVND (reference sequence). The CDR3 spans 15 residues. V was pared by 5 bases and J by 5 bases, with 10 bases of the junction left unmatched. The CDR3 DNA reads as TGTGCCAGTAGTCTCTTCGGGACAGGCGAAACTGAAGCTTTCTTT. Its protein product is CASSLFGTGETEAFF.

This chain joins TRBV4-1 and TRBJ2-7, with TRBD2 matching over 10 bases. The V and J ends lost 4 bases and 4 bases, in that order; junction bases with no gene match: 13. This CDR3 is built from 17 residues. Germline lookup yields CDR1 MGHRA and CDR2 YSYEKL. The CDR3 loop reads CASSPLGAGGPHYEQYF. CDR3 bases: TGCGCCAGCAGCCCCCTCGGAGCGGGAGGGCCCCATTACGAGCAGTACTTC.